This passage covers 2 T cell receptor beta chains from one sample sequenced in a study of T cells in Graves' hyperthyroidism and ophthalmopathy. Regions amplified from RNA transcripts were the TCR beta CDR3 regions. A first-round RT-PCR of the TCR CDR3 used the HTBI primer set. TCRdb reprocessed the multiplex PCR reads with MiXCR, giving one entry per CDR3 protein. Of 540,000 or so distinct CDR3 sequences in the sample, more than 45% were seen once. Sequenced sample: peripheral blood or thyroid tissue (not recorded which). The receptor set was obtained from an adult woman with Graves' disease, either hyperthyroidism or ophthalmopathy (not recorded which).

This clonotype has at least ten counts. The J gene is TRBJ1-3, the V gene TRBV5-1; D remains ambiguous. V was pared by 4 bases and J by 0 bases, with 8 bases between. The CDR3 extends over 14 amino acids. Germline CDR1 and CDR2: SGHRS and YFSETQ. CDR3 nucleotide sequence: TGCGCCAGCAGCCCACCGATCTCTGGAAACACCATATATTTT. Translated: CASSPPISGNTIYF. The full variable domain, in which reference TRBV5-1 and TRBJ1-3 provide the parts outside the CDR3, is KAGVTQTPRYLIKTRGQQVTLSCSPISGHRSVSWYQQTPGQGLQFLFEYFSETQRNKGNFPGRFSGRQFSNSRSEMNVSTLELGDSALYLCASSPPISGNTIYFGEGSWLTVV.

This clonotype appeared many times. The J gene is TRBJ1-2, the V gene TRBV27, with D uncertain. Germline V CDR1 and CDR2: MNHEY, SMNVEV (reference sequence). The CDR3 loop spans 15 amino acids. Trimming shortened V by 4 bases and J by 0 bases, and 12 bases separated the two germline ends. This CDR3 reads CASSSIVRANYGYTF. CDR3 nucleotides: TGTGCCAGCAGTTCCATTGTTCGGGCTAACTATGGCTACACCTTC.